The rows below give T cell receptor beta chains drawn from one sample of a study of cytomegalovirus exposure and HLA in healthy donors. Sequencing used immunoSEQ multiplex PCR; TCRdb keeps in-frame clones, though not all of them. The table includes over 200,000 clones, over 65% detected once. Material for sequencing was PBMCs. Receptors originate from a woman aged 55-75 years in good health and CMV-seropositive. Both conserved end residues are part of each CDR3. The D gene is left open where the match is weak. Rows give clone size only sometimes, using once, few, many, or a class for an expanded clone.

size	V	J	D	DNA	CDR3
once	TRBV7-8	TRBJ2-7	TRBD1	TGTGCCAGCAGCACCGGACAGGTCGGTTTCTACGAGCAGTACTTC	CASSTGQVGFYEQYF
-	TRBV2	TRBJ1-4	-	TGTGCCAGCAGTGCCCAACTTCCAACTAATGAAAAACTGTTTTTT	CASSAQLPTNEKLFF
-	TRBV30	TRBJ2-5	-	TGTGCCTGGAGCGAGGCCCAAGAGACCCAGTACTTC	CAWSEAQETQYF
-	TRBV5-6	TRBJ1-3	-	TGTGCCAGCAGCTCCGATCCTACTGGAAACACCATATATTTT	CASSSDPTGNTIYF
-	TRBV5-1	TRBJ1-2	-	TGCGCCAGCAGCTTGGCAGGGGCTGACTATGGCTACACCTTC	CASSLAGADYGYTF
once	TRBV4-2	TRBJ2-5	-	TGTGCCAGCAGCCAAGAATTCGGGGGGCAGAGGGAGACCCAGTACTTC	CASSQEFGGQRETQYF
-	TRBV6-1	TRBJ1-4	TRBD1	TGTGCCAGCAGTGAAGCGCGGAAGGGGGCAGCTGGGAATGAAAAACTGTTTTTT	CASSEARKGAAGNEKLFF
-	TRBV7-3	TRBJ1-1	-	TGTGCCAGCAGCTTAACGAGCGGGGGACGGGTAGCTTTCTTT	CASSLTSGGRVAFF
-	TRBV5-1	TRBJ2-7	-	TGCGCCAGCAGCTCCCTCGGAGGATTAGGCCACGAGCAGTACTTC	CASSSLGGLGHEQYF
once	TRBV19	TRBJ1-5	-	TGTGCCAGTAGTATCGGGGAACCCCAGCATTTT	CASSIGEPQHF
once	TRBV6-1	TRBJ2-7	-	TGTGCCAGCAGTGAATTGGCAGGGGCCTACGAGCAGTACTTC	CASSELAGAYEQYF
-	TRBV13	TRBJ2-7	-	TGTGCCAGCAGCCGGAGCTCCTACGAGCAGTACTTC	CASSRSSYEQYF
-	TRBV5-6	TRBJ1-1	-	TGTGCCAGCAGCTTGGCCCCGGGGAACACTGAAGCTTTCTTT	CASSLAPGNTEAFF
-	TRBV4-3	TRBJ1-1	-	TGCGCCAGCAGCCTATGGGGGGATTGGGAAACTGAAGCTTTCTTT	CASSLWGDWETEAFF
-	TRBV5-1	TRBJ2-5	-	TGCGCCAGCAGCCAAGCTTTCCAAGAGACCCAGTACTTC	CASSQAFQETQYF
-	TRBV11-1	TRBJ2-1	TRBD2	TGTGCCAGCAGCCCCAGCGGGGGGGACCGATTCTCGCAGTTCTTC	CASSPSGGDRFSQFF
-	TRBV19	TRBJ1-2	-	TGTGCCAGTAGTATAGGCAGGGCTGGCTACACCTTC	CASSIGRAGYTF
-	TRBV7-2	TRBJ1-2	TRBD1	TGTGCCAGCAGCCCCCGGACAGGGGATAGCTATGGCTACACCTTC	CASSPRTGDSYGYTF
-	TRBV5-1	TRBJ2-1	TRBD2	TGCGCCAGCAGCCCGGGACTAGCGGCCTACAATGAGCAGTTCTTC	CASSPGLAAYNEQFF
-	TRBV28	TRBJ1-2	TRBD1	TGTGCCAGCAGTTTCGAGGGGGCGCCCGGCTACACCTTC	CASSFEGAPGYTF
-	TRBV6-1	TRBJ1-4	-	TGTGCCAGCAGTGAAGGAAGCCCGGATGAAAAACTGTTTTTT	CASSEGSPDEKLFF
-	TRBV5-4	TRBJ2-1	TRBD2	TGTGCCAGCAGCCAAGGGGCCCTAGCGGATTACAATGAGCAGTTCTTC	CASSQGALADYNEQFF
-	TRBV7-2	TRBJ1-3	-	TGTGCCAGCAGCCAGGTGGGAAACACCATATATTTT	CASSQVGNTIYF
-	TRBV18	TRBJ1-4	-	TGTGCCAGCTCACGTACTCGGGGTGGATCTAATGAAAAACTGTTTTTT	CASSRTRGGSNEKLFF
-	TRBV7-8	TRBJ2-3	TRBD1	TGTGCCAGCAGCGTCGGGACAGGGGCTTTAGATACGCAGTATTTT	CASSVGTGALDTQYF
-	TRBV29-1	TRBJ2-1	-	TGCAGCGTTGTGAGAGGGGGAAATGAGCAGTTCTTC	CSVVRGGNEQFF
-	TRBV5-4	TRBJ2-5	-	TGTGCCAGCAGCTTGGACCTAGGCGCTTCAGAGACCCAGTACTTC	CASSLDLGASETQYF
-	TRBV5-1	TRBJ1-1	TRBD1	TGCGCCAGCCGACAGGGGCGGAACACTGAAGCTTTCTTT	CASRQGRNTEAFF
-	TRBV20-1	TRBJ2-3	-	TGCAGTGCCGCAGTCCCAGATACGCAGTATTTT	CSAAVPDTQYF
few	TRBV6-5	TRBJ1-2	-	TGTGCCAGCAGTTACTCGAGGGAATTCGGCTACACCTTC	CASSYSREFGYTF
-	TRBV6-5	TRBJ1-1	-	TGTGCCAGCATGAACCGAGGGCTGCGCACTGAAGCTTTCTTT	CASMNRGLRTEAFF